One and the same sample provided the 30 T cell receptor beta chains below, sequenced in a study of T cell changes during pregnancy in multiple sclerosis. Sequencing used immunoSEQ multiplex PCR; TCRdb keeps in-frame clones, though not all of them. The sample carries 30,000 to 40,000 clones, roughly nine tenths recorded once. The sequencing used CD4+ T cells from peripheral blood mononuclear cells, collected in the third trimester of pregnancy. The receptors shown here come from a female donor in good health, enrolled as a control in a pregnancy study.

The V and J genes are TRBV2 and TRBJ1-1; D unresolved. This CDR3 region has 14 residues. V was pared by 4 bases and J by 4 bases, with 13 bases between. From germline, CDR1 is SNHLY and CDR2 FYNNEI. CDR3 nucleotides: TGTGCCAGCAGTGTCCGGGATTTGGTCACTGAAGCTTTCTTT. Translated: CASSVRDLVTEAFF.

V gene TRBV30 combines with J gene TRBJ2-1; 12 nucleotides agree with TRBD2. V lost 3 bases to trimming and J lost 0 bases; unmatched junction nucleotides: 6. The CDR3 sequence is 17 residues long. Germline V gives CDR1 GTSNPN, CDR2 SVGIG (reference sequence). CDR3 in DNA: TGTGCCTGGAGGAGGCTAGCGGGAGGGAGCTCCTACAATGAGCAGTTCTTC. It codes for CAWRRLAGGSSYNEQFF.

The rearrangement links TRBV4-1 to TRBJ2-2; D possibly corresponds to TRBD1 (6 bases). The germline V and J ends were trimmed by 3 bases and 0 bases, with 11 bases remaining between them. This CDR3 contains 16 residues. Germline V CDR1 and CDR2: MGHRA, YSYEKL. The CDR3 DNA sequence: TGCGCCAGCAGCCAGGCGACAGGTACGAACACCGGGGAGCTGTTTTTT. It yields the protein CASSQATGTNTGELFF.

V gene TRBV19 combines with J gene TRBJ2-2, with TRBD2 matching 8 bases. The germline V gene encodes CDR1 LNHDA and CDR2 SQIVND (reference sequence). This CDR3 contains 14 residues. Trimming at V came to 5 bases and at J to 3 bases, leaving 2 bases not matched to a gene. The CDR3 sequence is CASSGGGYTGELFF. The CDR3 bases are TGTGCCAGTAGTGGCGGGGGGTACACCGGGGAGCTGTTTTTT.

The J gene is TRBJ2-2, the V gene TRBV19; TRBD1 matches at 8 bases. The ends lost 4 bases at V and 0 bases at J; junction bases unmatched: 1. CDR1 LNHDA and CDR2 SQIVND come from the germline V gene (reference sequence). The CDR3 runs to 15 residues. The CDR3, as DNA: TGTGCCAGTAGTACAGGGGGCGCGAACACCGGGGAGCTGTTTTTT. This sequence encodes CASSTGGANTGELFF.

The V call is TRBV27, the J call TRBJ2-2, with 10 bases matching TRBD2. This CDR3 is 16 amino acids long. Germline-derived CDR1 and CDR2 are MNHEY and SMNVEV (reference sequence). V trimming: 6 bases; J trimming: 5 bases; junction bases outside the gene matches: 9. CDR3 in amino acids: CASSISGGKRTGELFF. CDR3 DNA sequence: TGTGCCAGCAGCATTAGCGGGGGGAAACGAACCGGGGAGCTGTTTTTT.

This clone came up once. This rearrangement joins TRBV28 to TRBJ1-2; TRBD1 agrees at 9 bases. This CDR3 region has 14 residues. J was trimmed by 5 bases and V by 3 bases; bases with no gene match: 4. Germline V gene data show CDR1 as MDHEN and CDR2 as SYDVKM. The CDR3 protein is CASSLSDRGYGYTF. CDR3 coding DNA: TGTGCCAGCAGTTTGTCGGACAGGGGATATGGCTACACCTTC.

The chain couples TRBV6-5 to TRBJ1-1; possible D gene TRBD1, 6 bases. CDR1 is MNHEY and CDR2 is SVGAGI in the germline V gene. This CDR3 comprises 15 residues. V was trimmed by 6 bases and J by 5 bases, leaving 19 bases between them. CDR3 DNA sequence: TGTGCCAGCAGGCCCTCACCACAGGGCAGTACTGAAGCTTTCTTT. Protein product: CASRPSPQGSTEAFF.

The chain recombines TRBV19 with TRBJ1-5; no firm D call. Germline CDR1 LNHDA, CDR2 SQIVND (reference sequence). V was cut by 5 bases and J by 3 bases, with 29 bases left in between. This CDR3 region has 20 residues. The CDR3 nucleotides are TGTGCCAGTAGTGCCCAGGAGCGGAACCCGACCGAGTGGACCAATCAGCCCCAGCATTTT. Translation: CASSAQERNPTEWTNQPQHF. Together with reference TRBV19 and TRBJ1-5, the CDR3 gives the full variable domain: DGGITQSPKYLFRKEGQNVTLSCEQNLNHDAMYWYRQDPGQGLRLIYYSQIVNDFQKGDIAEGYSVSREKKESFPLTVTSAQKNPTAFYLCASSAQERNPTEWTNQPQHFGDGTRLSIL.

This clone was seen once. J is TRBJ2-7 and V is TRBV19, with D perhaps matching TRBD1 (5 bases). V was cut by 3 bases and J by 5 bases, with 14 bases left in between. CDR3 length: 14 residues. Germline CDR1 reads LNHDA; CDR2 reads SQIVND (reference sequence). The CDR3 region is CASSMAGQRDEQYF. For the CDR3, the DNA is TGTGCCAGTAGTATGGCAGGGCAGCGCGACGAGCAGTACTTC.

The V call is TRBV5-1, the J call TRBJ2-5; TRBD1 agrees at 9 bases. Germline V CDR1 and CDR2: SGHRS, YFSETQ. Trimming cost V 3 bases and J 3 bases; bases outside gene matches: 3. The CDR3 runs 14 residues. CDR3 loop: CASSSTGGEETQYF. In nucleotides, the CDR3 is TGCGCCAGCAGCTCCACAGGGGGCGAAGAGACCCAGTACTTC.

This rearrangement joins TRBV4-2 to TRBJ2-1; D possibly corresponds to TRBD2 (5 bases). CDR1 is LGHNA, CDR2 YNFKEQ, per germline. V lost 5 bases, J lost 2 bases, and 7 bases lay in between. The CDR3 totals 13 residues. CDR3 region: CASSELAYNEQFF. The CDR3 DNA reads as TGTGCCAGCAGCGAACTAGCCTACAATGAGCAGTTCTTC.

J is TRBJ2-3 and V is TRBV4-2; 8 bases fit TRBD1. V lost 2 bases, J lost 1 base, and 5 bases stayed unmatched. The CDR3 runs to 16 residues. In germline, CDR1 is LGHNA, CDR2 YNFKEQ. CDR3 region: CASSQYTGGGTDTQYF. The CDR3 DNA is TGTGCCAGCAGCCAATATACAGGGGGTGGCACAGATACGCAGTATTTT.

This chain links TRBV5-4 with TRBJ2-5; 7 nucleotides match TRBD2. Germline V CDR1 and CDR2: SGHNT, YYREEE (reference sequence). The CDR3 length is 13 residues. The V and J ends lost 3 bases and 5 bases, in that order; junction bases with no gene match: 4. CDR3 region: CASSWGGLETQYF. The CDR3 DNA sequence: TGTGCCAGCAGCTGGGGGGGTTTGGAGACCCAGTACTTC.

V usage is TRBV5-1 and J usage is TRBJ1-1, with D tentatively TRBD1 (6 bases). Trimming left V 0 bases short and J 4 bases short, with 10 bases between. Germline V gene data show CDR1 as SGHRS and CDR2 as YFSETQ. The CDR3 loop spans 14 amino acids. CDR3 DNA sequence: TGCGCCAGCAGCTTGGGGGGCAGGGGCACTGAAGCTTTCTTT. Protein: CASSLGGRGTEAFF.

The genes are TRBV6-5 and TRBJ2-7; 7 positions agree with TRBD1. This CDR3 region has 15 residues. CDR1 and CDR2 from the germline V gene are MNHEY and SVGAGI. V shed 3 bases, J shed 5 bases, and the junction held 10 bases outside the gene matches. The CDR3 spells CASSYTGELRDEQYF. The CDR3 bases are TGTGCCAGCAGTTATACAGGGGAGCTCCGCGACGAGCAGTACTTC.

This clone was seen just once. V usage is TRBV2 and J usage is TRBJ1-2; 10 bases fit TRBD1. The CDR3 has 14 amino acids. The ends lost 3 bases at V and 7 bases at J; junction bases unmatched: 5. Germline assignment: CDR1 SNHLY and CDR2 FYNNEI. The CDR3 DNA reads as TGTGCCAGCAGTGATTGGGACAGGGGAGGTGGCTACACCTTC. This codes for CASSDWDRGGGYTF.

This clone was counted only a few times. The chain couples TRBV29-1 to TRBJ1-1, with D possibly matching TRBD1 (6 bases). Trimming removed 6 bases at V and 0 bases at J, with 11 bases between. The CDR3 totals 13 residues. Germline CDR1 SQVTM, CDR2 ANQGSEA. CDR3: CSVGDRLNTEAFF. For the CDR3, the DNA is TGCAGCGTGGGAGACAGGTTGAACACTGAAGCTTTCTTT.

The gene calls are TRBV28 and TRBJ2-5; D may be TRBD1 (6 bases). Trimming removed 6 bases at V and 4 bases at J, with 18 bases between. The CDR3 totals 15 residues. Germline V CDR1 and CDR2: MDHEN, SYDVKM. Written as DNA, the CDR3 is TGTGCCAGCAGCCGAACCCTGACAGGTAGAGAGACCCAGTACTTC. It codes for CASSRTLTGRETQYF.

Written as DNA, the CDR3 is TGTGCCAGCAGCTTCGCCGGGACAGGGATCGTCGAGCAGTACTTC. Encoded protein: CASSFAGTGIVEQYF. The V call is TRBV11-2, the J call TRBJ2-7, with TRBD1 matching 9 bases. With V trimmed by 3 bases and J by 6 bases, 9 bases remained unmatched. The CDR3 is made up of 15 amino acids. Germline V CDR1 and CDR2: SGHAT, FQNNGV. The variable domain in full, completed from reference TRBV11-2 and TRBJ2-7, reads EAGVAQSPRYKIIEKRQSVAFWCNPISGHATLYWYQQILGQGPKLLIQFQNNGVVDDSQLPKDRFSAERLKGVDSTLKIQPAKLEDSAVYLCASSFAGTGIVEQYFGPGTRLTVT.

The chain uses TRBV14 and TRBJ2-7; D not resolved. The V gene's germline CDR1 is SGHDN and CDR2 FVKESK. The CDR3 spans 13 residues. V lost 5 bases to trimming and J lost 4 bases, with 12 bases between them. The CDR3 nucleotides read TGTGCCAGCAGCTCCTACGGAGCGTACGAGCAGTACTTC. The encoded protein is CASSSYGAYEQYF.

Written as DNA, the CDR3 is TGTGCCAGCTCACCACGCAGGGGGGACCCCTATGAGCAGTTCTTC. The encoded protein is CASSPRRGDPYEQFF. The rearrangement joins TRBV18 to TRBJ2-1; D is perhaps TRBD1 (7 bases). The ends were cut back, 1 base at V and 8 bases at J, with 15 bases in the middle. The germline V gene encodes CDR1 KGHSH and CDR2 LQKENI. The CDR3 is made up of 15 amino acids.

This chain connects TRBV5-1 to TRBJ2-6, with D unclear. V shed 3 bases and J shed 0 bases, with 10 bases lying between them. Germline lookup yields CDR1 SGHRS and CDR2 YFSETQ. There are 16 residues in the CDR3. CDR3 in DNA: TGCGCCAGCAGCTCAGGTAGATACTCTGGGGCCAACGTCCTGACTTTC. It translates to CASSSGRYSGANVLTF.

The CDR3 nucleotides are TGTGCCAGCACCATCGGAGCGGGAGAGGGCTACGAGCAGTACTTC. It yields the protein CASTIGAGEGYEQYF. The gene calls are TRBV28 and TRBJ2-7, with TRBD2 matching 8 bases. Unmatched junction bases numbered 11, after V lost 7 bases and J lost 3 bases. In germline, CDR1 is MDHEN, CDR2 SYDVKM. The CDR3 runs to 15 residues. The complete variable domain, with remaining parts taken from reference TRBV28 and TRBJ2-7, reads DVKVTQSSRYLVKRTGEKVFLECVQDMDHENMFWYRQDPGLGLRLIYFSYDVKMKEKGDIPEGYSVSREKKERFSLILESASTNQTSMYLCASTIGAGEGYEQYFGPGTRLTVT.

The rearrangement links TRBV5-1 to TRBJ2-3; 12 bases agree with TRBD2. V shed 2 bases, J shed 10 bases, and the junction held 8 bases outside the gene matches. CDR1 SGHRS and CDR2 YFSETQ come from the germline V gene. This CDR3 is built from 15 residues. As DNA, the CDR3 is TGCGCCAGCAGCTTAGGGCCTAGCGGGGGGGTGCCGCAGTATTTT. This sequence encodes CASSLGPSGGVPQYF.

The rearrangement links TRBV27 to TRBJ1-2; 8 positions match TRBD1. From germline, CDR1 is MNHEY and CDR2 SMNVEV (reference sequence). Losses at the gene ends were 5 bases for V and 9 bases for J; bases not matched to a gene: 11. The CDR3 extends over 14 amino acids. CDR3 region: CASSPRQGTYRYTF. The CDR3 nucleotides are TGTGCCAGCAGTCCCAGACAGGGGACTTATCGCTACACCTTC.

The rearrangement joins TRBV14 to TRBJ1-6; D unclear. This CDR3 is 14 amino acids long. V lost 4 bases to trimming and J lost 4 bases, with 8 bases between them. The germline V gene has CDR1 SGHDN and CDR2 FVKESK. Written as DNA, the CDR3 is TGTGCCAGCAGCCCCGAGCGATATAATTCACCCCTCCACTTT. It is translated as CASSPERYNSPLHF.

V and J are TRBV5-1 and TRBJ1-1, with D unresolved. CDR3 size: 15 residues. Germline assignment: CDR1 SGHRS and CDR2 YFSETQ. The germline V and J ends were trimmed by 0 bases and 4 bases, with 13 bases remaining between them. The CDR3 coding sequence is TGCGCCAGCAGCTTGGGGGGTGGGGAGGGCACTGAAGCTTTCTTT. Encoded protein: CASSLGGGEGTEAFF.

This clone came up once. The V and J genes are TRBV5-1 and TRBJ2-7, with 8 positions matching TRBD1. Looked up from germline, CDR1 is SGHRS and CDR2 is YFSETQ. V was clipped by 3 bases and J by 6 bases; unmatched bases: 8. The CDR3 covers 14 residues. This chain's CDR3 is CASSWPDREREQYF. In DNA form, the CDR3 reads TGCGCCAGCAGCTGGCCGGACAGGGAACGCGAGCAGTACTTC.

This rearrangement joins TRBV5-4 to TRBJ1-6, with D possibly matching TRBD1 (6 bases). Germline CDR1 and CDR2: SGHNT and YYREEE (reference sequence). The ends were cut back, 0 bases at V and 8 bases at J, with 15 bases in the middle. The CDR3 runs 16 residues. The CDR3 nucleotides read TGTGCCAGCAGCTTGGGTGGGGACACTAACCATTCACCCCTCCACTTT. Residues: CASSLGGDTNHSPLHF.